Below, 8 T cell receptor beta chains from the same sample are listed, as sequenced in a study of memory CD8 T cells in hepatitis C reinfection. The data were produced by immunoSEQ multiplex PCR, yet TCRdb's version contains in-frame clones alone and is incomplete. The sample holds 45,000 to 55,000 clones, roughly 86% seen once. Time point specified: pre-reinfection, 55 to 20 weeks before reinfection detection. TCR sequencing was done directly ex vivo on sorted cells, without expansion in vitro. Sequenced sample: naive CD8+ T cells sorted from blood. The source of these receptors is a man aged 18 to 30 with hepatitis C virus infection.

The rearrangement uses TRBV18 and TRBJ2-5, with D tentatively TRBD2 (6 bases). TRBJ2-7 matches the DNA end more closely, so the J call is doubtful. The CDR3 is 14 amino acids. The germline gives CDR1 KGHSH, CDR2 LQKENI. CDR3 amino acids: CASSPNGGDYEQYF. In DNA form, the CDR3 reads TGTGCCAGCTCACCAAACGGAGGGGACTACGAGCAGTACTTC.

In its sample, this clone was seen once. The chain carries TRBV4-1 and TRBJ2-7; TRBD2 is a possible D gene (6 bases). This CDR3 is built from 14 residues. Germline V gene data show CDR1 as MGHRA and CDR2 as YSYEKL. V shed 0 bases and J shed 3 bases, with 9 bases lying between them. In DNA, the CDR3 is TGCGCCAGCAGCCAAGATAGCGGACTCTACGAGCAGTACTTC. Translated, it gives CASSQDSGLYEQYF.

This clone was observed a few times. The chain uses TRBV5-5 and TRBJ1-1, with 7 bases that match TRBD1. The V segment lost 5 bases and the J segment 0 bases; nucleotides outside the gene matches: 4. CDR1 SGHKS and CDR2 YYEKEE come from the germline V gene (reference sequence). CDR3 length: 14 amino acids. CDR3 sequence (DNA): TGTGCCAGCAGGACAGGGTCGATGAACACTGAAGCTTTCTTT. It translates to CASRTGSMNTEAFF.

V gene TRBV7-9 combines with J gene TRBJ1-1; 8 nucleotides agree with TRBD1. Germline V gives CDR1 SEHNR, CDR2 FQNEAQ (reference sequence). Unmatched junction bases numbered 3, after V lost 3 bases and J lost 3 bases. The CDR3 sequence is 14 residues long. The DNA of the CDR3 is TGTGCCAGCAGCTTTAACAGGGGGGACACTGAAGCTTTCTTT. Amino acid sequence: CASSFNRGDTEAFF. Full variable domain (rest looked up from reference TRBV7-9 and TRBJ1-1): DTGVSQNPRHKITKRGQNVTFRCDPISEHNRLYWYRQTLGQGPEFLTYFQNEAQLEKSRLLSDRFSAERPKGSFSTLEIQRTEQGDSAMYLCASSFNRGDTEAFFGQGTRLTVV.

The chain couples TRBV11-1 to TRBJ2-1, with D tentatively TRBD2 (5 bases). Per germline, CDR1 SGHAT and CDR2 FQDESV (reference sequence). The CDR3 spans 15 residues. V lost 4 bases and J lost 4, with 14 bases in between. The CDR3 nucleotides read TGTGCCAGCAGCTCAGCGGACTCCAAGTACAATGAGCAGTTCTTC. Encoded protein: CASSSADSKYNEQFF.

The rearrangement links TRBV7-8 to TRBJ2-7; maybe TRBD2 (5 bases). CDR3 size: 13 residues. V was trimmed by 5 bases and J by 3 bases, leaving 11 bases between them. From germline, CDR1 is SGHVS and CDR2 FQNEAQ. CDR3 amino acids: CASSPDGIYEQYF. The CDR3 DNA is TGTGCCAGCAGCCCCGACGGGATCTACGAGCAGTACTTC.

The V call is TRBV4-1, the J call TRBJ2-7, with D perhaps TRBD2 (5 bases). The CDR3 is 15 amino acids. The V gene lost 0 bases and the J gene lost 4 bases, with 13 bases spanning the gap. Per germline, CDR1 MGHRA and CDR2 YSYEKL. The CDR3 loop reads CASSQEGGLGYEQYF. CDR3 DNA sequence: TGCGCCAGCAGCCAAGAGGGCGGGTTGGGGTACGAGCAGTACTTC.

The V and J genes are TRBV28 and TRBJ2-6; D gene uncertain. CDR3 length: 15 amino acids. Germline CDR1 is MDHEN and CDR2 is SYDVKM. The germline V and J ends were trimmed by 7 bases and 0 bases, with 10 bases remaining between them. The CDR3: CASNPESSGANVLTF. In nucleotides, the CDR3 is TGTGCCAGCAATCCCGAGAGCTCTGGGGCCAACGTCCTGACTTTC.